The entry below gives a single TCR beta chain sequence along with its context. Its matching antigen is unknown. Germline assignment: CDR1 MNHEY and CDR2 SMNVEV (reference sequence). The CDR3 runs 14 residues. J lost 4 bases, V lost 3 bases, and 1 base had no gene match. Amplification used primers for 54 TRBV and 13 TRBJ segments. Generated by immunoSEQ multiplex PCR, the TCRdb table keeps only in-frame clones and is missing some. The profile shows some 110,000 clones, 92% of them singletons. The data belong to a study of T cell repertoires and HLA-DP antigens. The study, taken as a whole, reports: Against one allele, clones undetected before culture averaged about 40%; against the other, 50.6%. Against both alloantigens, CD137+ clonality was similar, around 0.36.

This receptor was obtained from a woman aged 18-30 years in good health and CMV-seronegative. The material sequenced was CD4+ T cells from PBMCs. This chain uses TRBV27 with TRBJ2-1, with TRBD2 matching 9 bases. The CDR3: CASSFSGSYNEQFF. In DNA, the CDR3 is TGTGCCAGCAGTTTTAGCGGGAGTTACAATGAGCAGTTCTTC.